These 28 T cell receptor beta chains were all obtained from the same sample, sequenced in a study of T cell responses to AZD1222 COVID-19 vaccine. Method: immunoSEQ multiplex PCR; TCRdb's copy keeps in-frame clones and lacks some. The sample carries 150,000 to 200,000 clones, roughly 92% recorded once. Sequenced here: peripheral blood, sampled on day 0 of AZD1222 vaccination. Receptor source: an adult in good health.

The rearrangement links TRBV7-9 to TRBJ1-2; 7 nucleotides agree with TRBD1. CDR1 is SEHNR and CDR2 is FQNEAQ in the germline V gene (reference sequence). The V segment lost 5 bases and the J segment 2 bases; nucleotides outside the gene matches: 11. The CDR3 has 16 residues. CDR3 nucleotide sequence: TGTGCCAGCAGCCGCACCCAGGGGGTGGGCAACTATGGCTACACCTTC. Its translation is CASSRTQGVGNYGYTF.

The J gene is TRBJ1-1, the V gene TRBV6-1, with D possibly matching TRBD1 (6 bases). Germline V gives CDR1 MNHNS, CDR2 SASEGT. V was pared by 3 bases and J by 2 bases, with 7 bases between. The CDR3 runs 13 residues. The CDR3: CASSEGANTEAFF. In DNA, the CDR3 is TGTGCCAGCAGTGAGGGGGCTAACACTGAAGCTTTCTTT.

CDR3 DNA: TGTGCCAGTAGTATGCGTAGGGACAGGGCGACTGAAGCTTTCTTT. Translating it yields CASSMRRDRATEAFF. The chain uses TRBV19 and TRBJ1-1, with 9 positions matching TRBD1. After removal of 3 bases from V and 5 bases from J, the junction contained 7 bases not matched to a gene. The germline V gene encodes CDR1 LNHDA and CDR2 SQIVND (reference sequence). This CDR3 spans 15 amino acids.

CDR3 in DNA: TGTGCCAGCAGCTTAGGAGGGGCTCCCGGAAACACCATATATTTT. Residues: CASSLGGAPGNTIYF. The rearrangement links TRBV5-5 to TRBJ1-3; maybe TRBD1 (5 bases). Trimming took off 2 bases at V and 4 bases at J, with 13 bases between the two ends. Germline-derived CDR1 and CDR2 are SGHKS and YYEKEE (reference sequence). The CDR3 sequence is 15 residues long.

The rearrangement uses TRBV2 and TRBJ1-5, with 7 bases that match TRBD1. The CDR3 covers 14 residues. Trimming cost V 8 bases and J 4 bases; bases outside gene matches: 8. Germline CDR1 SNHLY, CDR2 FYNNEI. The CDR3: CASATGYGNQPQHF. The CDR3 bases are TGTGCCAGCGCGACAGGGTATGGGAATCAGCCCCAGCATTTT.

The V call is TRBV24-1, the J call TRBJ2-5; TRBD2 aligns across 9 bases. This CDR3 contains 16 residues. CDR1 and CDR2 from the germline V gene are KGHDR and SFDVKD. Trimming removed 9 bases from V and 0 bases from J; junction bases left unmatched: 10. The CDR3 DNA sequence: TGTGCCACCGCCGGGCAGCAGCGGGGGGACCAAGAGACCCAGTACTTC. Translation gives CATAGQQRGDQETQYF.

Here the CDR3 DNA reads TGTGCCAGTAGTATTGAGGGAGCCACTAACTATGGCTACACCTTC. Its protein product is CASSIEGATNYGYTF. J is TRBJ1-2 and V is TRBV19; the D is unclear. The CDR3 has 15 residues. Trimming shortened V by 3 bases and J by 0 bases, and 11 bases separated the two germline ends. Germline-derived CDR1 and CDR2 are LNHDA and SQIVND (reference sequence).

The CDR3 spells CASSFSGGQDEQFF. The DNA for the CDR3 is TGCGCCAGCAGCTTTTCGGGGGGGCAGGATGAGCAGTTCTTC. The chain couples TRBV5-1 to TRBJ2-1; 8 bases map to TRBD2. V shed 2 bases and J 8 bases; nucleotides not matched to a gene: 6. CDR3 size: 14 residues. Germline values: CDR1 SGHRS, CDR2 YFSETQ.

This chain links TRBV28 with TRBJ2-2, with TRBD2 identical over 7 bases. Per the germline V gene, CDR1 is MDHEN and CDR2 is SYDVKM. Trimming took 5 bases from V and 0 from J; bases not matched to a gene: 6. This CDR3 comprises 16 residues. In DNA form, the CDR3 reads TGTGCCAGCAGTCCTGCGGGGGAGTCGAACACCGGGGAGCTGTTTTTT. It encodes CASSPAGESNTGELFF.

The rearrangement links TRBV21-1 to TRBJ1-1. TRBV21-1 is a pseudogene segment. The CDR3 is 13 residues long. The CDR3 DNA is TGTGCCCCTCCGCGGGGGACGAACACTGAAGCTTTCTTT. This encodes CAPPRGTNTEAFF.

CDR3 in amino acids: CASSPMAGVNTEAFF. CDR3 DNA sequence: TGTGCCAGCAGCCCCATGGCAGGGGTAAACACTGAAGCTTTCTTT. The chain recombines TRBV6-5 with TRBJ1-1; D is possibly TRBD1 (6 bases). V was pared by 6 bases and J by 2 bases, with 16 bases between. CDR1 and CDR2 (germline): MNHEY, SVGAGI. The CDR3 is 15 amino acids.

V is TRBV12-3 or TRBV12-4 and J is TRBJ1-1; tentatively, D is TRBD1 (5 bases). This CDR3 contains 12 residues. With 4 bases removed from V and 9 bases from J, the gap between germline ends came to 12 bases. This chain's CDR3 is CASSSWGLQAFF. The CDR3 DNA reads TGTGCCAGCAGTTCGTGGGGACTACAAGCTTTCTTT.

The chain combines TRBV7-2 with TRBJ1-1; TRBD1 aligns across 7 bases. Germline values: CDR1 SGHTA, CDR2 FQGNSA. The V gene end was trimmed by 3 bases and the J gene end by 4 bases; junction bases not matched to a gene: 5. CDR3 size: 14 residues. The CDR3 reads CASSLGGTATEAFF. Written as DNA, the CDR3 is TGTGCCAGCAGCTTGGGGGGGACAGCCACTGAAGCTTTCTTT. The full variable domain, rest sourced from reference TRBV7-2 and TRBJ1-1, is GAGVSQSPSNKVTEKGKDVELRCDPISGHTALYWYRQSLGQGLEFLIYFQGNSAPDKSGLPSDRFSAERTGGSVSTLTIQRTQQEDSAVYLCASSLGGTATEAFFGQGTRLTVV.

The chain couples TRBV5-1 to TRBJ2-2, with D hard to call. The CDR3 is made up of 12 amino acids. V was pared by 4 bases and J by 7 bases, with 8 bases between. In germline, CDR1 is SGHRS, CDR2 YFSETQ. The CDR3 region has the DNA TGCGCCAGCAGCCCCTCTGTCGGGGAGCTGTTTTTT. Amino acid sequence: CASSPSVGELFF.

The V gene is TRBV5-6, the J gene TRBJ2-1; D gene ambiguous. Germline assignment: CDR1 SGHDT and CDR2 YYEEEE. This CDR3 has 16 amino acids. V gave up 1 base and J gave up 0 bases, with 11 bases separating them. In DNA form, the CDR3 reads TGTGCCAGCAGCTTGACGGGCGGAAGCTCCTACAATGAGCAGTTCTTC. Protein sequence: CASSLTGGSSYNEQFF. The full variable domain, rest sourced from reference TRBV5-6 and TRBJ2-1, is DAGVTQSPTHLIKTRGQQVTLRCSPKSGHDTVSWYQQALGQGPQFIFQYYEEEERQRGNFPDRFSGHQFPNYSSELNVNALLLGDSALYLCASSLTGGSSYNEQFFGPGTRLTVL.

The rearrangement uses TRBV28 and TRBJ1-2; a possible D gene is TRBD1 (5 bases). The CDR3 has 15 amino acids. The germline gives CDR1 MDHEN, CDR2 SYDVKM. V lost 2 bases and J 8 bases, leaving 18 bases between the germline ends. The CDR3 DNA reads TGTGCCAGCAGTTTAGAAGGCGGCAGGGTGAAGGGCTACACCTTC. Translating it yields CASSLEGGRVKGYTF.

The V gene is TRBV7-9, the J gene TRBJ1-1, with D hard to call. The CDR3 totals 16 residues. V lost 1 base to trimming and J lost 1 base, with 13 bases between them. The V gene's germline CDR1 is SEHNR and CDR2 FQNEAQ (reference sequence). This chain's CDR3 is CASSLVSGDPNTEAFF. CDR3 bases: TGTGCCAGCAGCTTAGTTAGTGGAGACCCGAACACTGAAGCTTTCTTT.

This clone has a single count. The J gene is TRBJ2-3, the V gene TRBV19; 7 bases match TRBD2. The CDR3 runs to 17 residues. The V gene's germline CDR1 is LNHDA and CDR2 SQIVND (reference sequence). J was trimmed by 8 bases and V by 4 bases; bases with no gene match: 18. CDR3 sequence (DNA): TGTGCCAGTAGTAACATCCTTCCCAGCGGGAAACTATTTACGCAGTATTTT. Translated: CASSNILPSGKLFTQYF.

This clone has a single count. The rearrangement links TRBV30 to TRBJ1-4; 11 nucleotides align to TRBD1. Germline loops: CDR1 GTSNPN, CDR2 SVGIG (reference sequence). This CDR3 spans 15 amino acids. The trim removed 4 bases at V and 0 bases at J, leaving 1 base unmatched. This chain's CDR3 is CAWKGQGATNEKLFF. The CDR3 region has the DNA TGTGCCTGGAAGGGACAGGGGGCAACTAATGAAAAACTGTTTTTT.

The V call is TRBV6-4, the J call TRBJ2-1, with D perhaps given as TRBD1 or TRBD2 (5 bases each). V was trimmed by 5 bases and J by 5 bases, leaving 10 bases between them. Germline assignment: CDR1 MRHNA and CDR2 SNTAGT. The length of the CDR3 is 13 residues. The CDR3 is CASSFGTHNEQFF. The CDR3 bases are TGTGCCAGCAGTTTCGGGACCCACAATGAGCAGTTCTTC.

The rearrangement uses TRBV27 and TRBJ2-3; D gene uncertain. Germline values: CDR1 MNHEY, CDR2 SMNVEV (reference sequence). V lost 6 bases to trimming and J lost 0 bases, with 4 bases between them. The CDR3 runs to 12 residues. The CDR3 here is CASRASTDTQYF. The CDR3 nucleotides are TGTGCCAGCAGGGCTAGCACAGATACGCAGTATTTT.

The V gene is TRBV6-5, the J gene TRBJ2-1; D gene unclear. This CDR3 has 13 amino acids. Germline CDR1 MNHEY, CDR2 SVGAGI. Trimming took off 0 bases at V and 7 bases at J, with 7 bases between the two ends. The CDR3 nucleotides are TGTGCCAGCAGTTACTCGCCTCAGAATGAGCAGTTCTTC. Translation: CASSYSPQNEQFF.

CDR3 bases: TGTGCCAGCAGTCCAGGGGCACCGATGACTCAATGGGGTGAGCAGTTCTTC. It is translated as CASSPGAPMTQWGEQFF. The chain combines TRBV7-9 with TRBJ2-1; D may be TRBD1 (6 bases). Germline CDR1 reads SEHNR; CDR2 reads FQNEAQ (reference sequence). With 6 bases removed from V and 9 bases from J, the gap between germline ends came to 27 bases. The CDR3 spans 17 residues.

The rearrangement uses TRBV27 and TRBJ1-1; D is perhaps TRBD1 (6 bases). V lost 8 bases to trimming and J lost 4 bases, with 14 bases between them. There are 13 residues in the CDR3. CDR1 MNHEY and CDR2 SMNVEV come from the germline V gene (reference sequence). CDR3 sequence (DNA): TGTGCCAGCCGGTGGCAGGGGAGCACTGAAGCTTTCTTT. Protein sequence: CASRWQGSTEAFF.

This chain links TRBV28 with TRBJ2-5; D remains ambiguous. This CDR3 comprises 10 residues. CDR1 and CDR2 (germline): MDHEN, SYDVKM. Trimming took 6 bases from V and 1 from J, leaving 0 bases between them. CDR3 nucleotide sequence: TGTGCCAGCAGCCAAGAGACCCAGTACTTC. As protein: CASSQETQYF.

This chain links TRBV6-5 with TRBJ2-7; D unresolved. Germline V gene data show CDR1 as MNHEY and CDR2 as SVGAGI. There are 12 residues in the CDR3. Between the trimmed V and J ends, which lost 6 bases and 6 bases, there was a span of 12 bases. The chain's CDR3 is CASSPDIFEQYF. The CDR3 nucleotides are TGTGCCAGCAGCCCCGACATATTCGAGCAGTACTTC.

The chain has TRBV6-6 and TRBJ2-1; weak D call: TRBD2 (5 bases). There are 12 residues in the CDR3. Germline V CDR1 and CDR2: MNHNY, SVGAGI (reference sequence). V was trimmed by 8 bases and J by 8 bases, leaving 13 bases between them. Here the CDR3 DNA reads TGTGCCAGCCGGTCAATGAGGGATGAGCAGTTCTTC. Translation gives CASRSMRDEQFF.

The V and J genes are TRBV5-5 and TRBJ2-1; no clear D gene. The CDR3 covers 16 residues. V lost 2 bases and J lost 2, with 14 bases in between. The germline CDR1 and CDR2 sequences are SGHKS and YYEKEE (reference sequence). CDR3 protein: CASSFLTGLAYNEQFF. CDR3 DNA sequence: TGTGCCAGCAGCTTCCTGACCGGCCTGGCCTACAATGAGCAGTTCTTC.